This T cell receptor beta chain emerged from a study of response to subunit inactivated influenza vaccine. From the RT-PCR reads, TCRdb called clonotypes with MiXCR, one entry per CDR3 protein. The sample has about 520,000 distinct CDR3 sequences, 25% seen once; the top ten hold less than 2.5%. The germline V gene encodes CDR1 LGHNA and CDR2 YNFKEQ. This CDR3 is built from 14 residues. The junction had 2 bases not matched to a gene; V was cut back by 1 base and J by 9 bases. Points on this clonotype: Its antigen is unknown.

Study outcomes and limitations: Authors suggested few new T cells are recruited by each seasonal influenza vaccination.

The sequencing used CD4+ T cells sorted from PBMCs, collected approximately 5 days after vaccination. This TCR came from a man aged 45 to 65 who received an inactivated influenza vaccine. The gene calls are TRBV4-2 and TRBJ2-1; 11 nucleotides align to TRBD1. The CDR3 nucleotides read TGTGCCAGCAGCCAAGTGGGACAGGGGGGTGAGCAGTTCTTC. This gives the protein CASSQVGQGGEQFF.